This TCR beta chain originates from a study of Ad26.COV2.S vaccination and SARS-CoV-2 variants. Stated treatment: about 20 received Ad26.COV2.S at low or high dose, single or two shots; several received placebo; per-sample allocation not given. The samples were gathered on day 63 after the first injection of vaccine or placebo. Assay: immunoSEQ multiplex PCR; the TCRdb copy retains only in-frame clones and omits some. The sample lists about 280,000 clones; more than 75% were seen once. This CDR3 region has 12 residues. Germline CDR1 reads LNHDA; CDR2 reads SQIVND (reference sequence). V lost 5 bases to trimming and J lost 6 bases, with 11 bases between them.

This rearrangement joins TRBV19 to TRBJ2-7, with D possibly being TRBD1 (6 bases). This sequence was found in a person between 18 and 60 years old who received the Ad26.COV2.S COVID-19 vaccine or a placebo. The sample here was peripheral blood, taken in a trial of Ad26.COV2.S vaccine versus placebo. The CDR3 coding sequence is TGTGCCAGTAGTTCAACGACAGGCGAGCAGTACTTC. Translation gives CASSSTTGEQYF.